The present T cell receptor (beta chain) was sequenced within a study of Graves' ophthalmopathy and Graves' hyperthyroidism. The V end was cut by 4 bases, the J end by 1 base, with 5 bases between. The CDR3 has 11 residues. CDR1 is SQVTM, CDR2 ANQGSEA, per germline. TCR beta CDR3 regions were amplified from RNA transcripts. An initial RT-PCR round employing HTBI primers preceded a second-round multiplex PCR. Via MiXCR, TCRdb re-called the multiplex PCR reads, giving one row per CDR3 protein. Of a few hundred thousand distinct CDR3 sequences detected, 15% to 20% appear once; the ten largest clones hold roughly 2.3%. This clonotype has a count of ten or more. Hyperthyroidism qualified as stable when ophthalmopathy did not develop within 18 months of follow-up. Diagnosis was based on clinical symptoms, serum thyroxine, TRAb, thyroid ultrasound and orbital computed tomography.

The sequenced material came from peripheral blood. The TCR sequence derives from an adult woman with stable Graves' hyperthyroidism. J is TRBJ2-7 and V is TRBV29-1, with D uncertain. CDR3 region: CSVARSYEQYF. Here the CDR3 DNA reads TGCAGCGTTGCCAGGTCCTACGAGCAGTACTTC.